The TCR beta chain described here comes from a study of blood T cell repertoires in COVID-19. Study details: Specimens from acute and convalescent COVID-19 originated in the United States, Italy and Spain.

CDR1 and CDR2 from the germline V gene are SEHNR and FQNEAQ (reference sequence). This CDR3 has 14 residues. Trimming took off 1 base at V and 3 bases at J, with 9 bases between the two ends. Method: immunoSEQ multiplex PCR; TCRdb's copy keeps in-frame clones and lacks some. Among about 330,000 clones, about 82% were seen once, and the ten largest hold approximately 7.9%. Sequencing was performed on peripheral blood. V is TRBV7-9 and J is TRBJ1-1; TRBD1 might be the D (5 bases). The origin of this receptor is a human donor in a cohort sampled during active COVID-19. The CDR3 DNA follows: TGTGCCAGCAGCTTAGGGCAGGGCCACACTGAAGCTTTCTTT. Encoded protein: CASSLGQGHTEAFF.